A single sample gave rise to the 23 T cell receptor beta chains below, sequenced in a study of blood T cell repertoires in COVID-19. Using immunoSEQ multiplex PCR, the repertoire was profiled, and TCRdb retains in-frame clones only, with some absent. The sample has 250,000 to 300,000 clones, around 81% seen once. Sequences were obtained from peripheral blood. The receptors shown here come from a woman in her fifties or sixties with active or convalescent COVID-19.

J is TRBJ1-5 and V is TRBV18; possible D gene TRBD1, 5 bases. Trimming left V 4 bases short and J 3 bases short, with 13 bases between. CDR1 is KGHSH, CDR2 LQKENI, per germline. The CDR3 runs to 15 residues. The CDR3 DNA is TGTGCCAGCTCACTCCGGGAGGGGATCAATCAGCCCCAGCATTTT. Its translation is CASSLREGINQPQHF.

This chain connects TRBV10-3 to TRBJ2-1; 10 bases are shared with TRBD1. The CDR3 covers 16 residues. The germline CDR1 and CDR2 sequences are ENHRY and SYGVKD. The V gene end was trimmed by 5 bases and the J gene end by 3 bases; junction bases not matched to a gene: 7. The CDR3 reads CAISPQGTGVYNEQFF. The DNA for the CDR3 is TGTGCCATCAGTCCCCAAGGGACAGGGGTCTACAATGAGCAGTTCTTC.

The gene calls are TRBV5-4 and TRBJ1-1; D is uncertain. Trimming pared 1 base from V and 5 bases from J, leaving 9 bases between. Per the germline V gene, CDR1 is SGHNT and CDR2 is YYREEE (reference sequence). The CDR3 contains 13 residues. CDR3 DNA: TGTGCCAGCAGCTTGCGTGCGGGAACTGAAGCTTTCTTT. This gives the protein CASSLRAGTEAFF.

The CDR3 DNA reads TGTGCCAGCAGTTTTTCCGCCGGGGTAACCGGGGAGCTGTTTTTT. Its protein product is CASSFSAGVTGELFF. The chain combines TRBV27 with TRBJ2-2; D is perhaps TRBD2 (5 bases). The CDR3 extends over 15 amino acids. V gave up 3 bases and J gave up 5 bases, with 13 bases separating them. CDR1 is MNHEY, CDR2 SMNVEV, per germline (reference sequence).

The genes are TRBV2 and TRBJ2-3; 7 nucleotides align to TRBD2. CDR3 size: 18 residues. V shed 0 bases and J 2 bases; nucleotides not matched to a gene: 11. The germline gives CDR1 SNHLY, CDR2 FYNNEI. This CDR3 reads CASSEAGRAGTFTDTQYF. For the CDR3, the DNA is TGTGCCAGCAGTGAAGCAGGGAGGGCGGGGACGTTCACAGATACGCAGTATTTT.

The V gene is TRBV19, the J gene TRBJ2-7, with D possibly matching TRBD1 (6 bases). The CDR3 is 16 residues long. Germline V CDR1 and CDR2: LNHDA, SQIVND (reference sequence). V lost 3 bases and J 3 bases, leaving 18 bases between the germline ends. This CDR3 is CASSMNEAGAYYEQYF. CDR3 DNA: TGTGCCAGTAGTATGAATGAGGCAGGGGCTTACTACGAGCAGTACTTC. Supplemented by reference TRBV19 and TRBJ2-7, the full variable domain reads DGGITQSPKYLFRKEGQNVTLSCEQNLNHDAMYWYRQDPGQGLRLIYYSQIVNDFQKGDIAEGYSVSREKKESFPLTVTSAQKNPTAFYLCASSMNEAGAYYEQYFGPGTRLTVT.

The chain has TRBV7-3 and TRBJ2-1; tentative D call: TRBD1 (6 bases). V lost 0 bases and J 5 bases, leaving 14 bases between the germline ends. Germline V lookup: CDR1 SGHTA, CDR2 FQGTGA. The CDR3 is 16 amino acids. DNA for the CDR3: TGTGCCAGCAGCTTAACTGGGGGCGCAATAGACAATGAGCAGTTCTTC. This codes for CASSLTGGAIDNEQFF.

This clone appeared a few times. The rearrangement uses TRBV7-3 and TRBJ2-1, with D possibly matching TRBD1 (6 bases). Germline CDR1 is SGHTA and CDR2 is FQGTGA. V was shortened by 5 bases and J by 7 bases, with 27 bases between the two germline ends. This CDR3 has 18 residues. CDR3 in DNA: TGTGCCAGCAGCCTCCACTTCTTAACTTTGGGGGCCCCTAATGAGCAGTTCTTC. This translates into CASSLHFLTLGAPNEQFF.

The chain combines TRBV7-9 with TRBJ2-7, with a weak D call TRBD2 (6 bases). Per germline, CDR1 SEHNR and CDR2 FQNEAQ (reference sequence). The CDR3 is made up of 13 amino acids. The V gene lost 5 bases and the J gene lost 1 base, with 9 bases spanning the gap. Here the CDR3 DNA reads TGTGCCAGCAGCGCGGGAACTTCCTACGAGCAGTACTTC. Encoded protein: CASSAGTSYEQYF.

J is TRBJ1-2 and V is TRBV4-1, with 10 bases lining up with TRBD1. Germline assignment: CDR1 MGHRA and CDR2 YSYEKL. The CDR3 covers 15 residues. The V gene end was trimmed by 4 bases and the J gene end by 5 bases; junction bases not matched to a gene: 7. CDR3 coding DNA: TGCGCCAGCAGCCCCAGACAGGGGGCCTTGTATGGCTACACCTTC. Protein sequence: CASSPRQGALYGYTF.

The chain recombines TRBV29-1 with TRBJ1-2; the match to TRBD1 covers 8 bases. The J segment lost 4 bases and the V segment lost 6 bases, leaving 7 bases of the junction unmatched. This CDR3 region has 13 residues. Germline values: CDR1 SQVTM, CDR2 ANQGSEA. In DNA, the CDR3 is TGCAGCGTCTTGGACAGGGCGGGCTATGGCTACACCTTC. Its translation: CSVLDRAGYGYTF.

The CDR3 DNA reads as TGTGCCACTTCGGGAGGGGGCACCCATCAGCCCCAGCATTTT. This encodes CATSGGGTHQPQHF. The genes are TRBV3-1 (or the pseudogene TRBV3-2) and TRBJ1-5; TRBD1 agrees at 7 bases. Germline V gene sequence: CDR1 LGHDT, CDR2 YNNKEL (reference sequence). This CDR3 contains 14 residues. Unmatched junction bases numbered 11, after V lost 10 bases and J lost 5 bases.

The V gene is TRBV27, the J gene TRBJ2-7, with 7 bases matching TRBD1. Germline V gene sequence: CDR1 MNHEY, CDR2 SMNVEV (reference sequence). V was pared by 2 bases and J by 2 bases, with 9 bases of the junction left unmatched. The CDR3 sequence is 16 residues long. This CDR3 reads CASSLDPGTATYEQYF. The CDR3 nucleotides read TGTGCCAGCAGTTTAGACCCCGGGACAGCGACCTACGAGCAGTACTTC.

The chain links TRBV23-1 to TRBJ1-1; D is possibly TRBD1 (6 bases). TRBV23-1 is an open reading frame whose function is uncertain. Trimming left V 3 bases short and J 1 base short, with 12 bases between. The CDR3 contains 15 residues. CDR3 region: CASSQGAVGNTEAFF. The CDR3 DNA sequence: TGCGCCAGCAGTCAGGGGGCGGTGGGGAACACTGAAGCTTTCTTT.

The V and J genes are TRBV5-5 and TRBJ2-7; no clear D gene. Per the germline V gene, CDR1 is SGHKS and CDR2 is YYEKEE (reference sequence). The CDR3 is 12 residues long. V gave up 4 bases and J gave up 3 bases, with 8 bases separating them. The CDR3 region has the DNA TGTGCCAGCAGCCGAGAGTACTACGAGCAGTACTTC. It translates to CASSREYYEQYF.

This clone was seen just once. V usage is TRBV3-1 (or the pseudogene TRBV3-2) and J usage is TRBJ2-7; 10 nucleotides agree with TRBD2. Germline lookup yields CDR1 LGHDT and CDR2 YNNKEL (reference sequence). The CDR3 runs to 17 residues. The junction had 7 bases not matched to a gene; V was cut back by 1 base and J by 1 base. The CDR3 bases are TGTGCCAGCAGCCAAGCAATAGCGGGGGGTGTGTCCTACGAGCAGTACTTC. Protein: CASSQAIAGGVSYEQYF.

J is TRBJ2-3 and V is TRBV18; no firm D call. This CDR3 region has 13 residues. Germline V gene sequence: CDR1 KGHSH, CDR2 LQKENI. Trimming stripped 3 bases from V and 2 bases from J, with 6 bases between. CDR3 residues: CASSPLFTDTQYF. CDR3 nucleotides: TGTGCCAGCTCACCCCTATTCACAGATACGCAGTATTTT.

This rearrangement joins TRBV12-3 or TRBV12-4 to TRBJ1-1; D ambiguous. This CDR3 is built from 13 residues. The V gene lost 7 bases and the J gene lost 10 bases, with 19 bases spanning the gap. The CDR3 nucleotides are TGTGCCAGCACTCCCGACGAGAGTTCGGGAGCTTTCTTT. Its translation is CASTPDESSGAFF.

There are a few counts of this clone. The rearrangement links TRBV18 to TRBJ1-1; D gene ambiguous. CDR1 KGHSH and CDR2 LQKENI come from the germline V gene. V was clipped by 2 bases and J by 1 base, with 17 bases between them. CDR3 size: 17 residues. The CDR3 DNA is TGTGCCAGCTCACCAGCCCCGCGGAGGACGGGGAACACTGAAGCTTTCTTT. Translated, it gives CASSPAPRRTGNTEAFF.

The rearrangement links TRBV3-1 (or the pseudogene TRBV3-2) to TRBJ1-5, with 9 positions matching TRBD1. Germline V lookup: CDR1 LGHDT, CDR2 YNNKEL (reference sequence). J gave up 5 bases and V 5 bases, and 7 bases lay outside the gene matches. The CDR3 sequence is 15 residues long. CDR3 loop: CASSSGTGFYQPQHF. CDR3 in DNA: TGTGCCAGCAGCTCCGGGACAGGGTTTTATCAGCCCCAGCATTTT.

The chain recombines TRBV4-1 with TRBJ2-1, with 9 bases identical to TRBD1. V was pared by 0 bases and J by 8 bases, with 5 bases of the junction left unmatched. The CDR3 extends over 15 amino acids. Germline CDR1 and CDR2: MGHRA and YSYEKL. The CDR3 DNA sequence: TGCGCCAGCAGCCAAGATGGAACAGGGGGCGATGAGCAGTTCTTC. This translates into CASSQDGTGGDEQFF.

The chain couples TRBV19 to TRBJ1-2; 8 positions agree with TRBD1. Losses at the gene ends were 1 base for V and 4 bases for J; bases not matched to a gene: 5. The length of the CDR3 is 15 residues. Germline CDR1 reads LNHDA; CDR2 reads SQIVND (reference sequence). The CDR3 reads CASSIVRQGTYGYTF. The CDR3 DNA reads TGTGCCAGTAGTATAGTCCGACAGGGGACCTATGGCTACACCTTC.

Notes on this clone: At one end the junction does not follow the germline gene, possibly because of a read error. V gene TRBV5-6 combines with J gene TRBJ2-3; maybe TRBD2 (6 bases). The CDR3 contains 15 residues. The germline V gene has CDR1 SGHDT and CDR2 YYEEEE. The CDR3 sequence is CASSLVGRRGDAQYF. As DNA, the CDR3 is TGTGCCAGCAGCCTAGTGGGCAGGAGGGGAGATGCGCAGTATTTT.